Each of the 15 T cell receptor beta chains below was sequenced from the same sample in a study of CD8 T cells in ankylosing spondylitis. From the 5' RACE reads, TCRdb called clonotypes with MiXCR, one entry per CDR3 protein. Of some 200,000 distinct CDR3 sequences in the sample, roughly 24% were seen once. What was sequenced was blood, either unsorted or a sorted T cell fraction (not recorded which). All receptors come from a male donor with ankylosing spondylitis or in good health (not recorded which).

The sample holds many counts of this clonotype. The V and J genes are TRBV18 and TRBJ2-7; D is perhaps TRBD2 (7 bases). CDR1 is KGHSH and CDR2 is LQKENI in the germline V gene. The CDR3 is 15 amino acids. The V end lost 0 bases, the J end lost 4 bases, and 13 bases lay between the germline ends. The CDR3 reads CASSPPGGLRYEQYF. Written as DNA, the CDR3 is TGTGCCAGCTCACCACCGGGGGGGCTGAGGTACGAGCAGTACTTC.

This clonotype occurred many times. The rearrangement uses TRBV20-1 and TRBJ2-2; the D gene is possibly TRBD2 (5 bases). Germline values: CDR1 DFQATT, CDR2 SNEGSKA (reference sequence). There are 13 residues in the CDR3. The CDR3 bases are TGCAGCACCCGGGAAGCGAACACCGGGGAGCTGTTTTTT. Its protein is CSTREANTGELFF.

This clonotype occurred once. The chain joins TRBV20-1 to TRBJ2-3; TRBD1 aligns across 7 bases. The CDR3 extends over 16 amino acids. After removal of 5 bases from V and 0 bases from J, the junction contained 11 bases not matched to a gene. Germline-derived CDR1 and CDR2 are DFQATT and SNEGSKA (reference sequence). CDR3 sequence: CSALQPGQASTDTQYF. As DNA, the CDR3 is TGCAGTGCTCTCCAACCCGGACAGGCTAGCACAGATACGCAGTATTTT.

This clonotype was picked up many times. The chain employs TRBV20-1 and TRBJ2-7; TRBD1 aligns across 11 bases. With V trimmed by 6 bases and J by 3 bases, 10 bases remained unmatched. The CDR3 contains 15 residues. CDR1 and CDR2 (germline): DFQATT, SNEGSKA (reference sequence). The DNA of the CDR3 is TGCAGTGCCACCCACTCAGGGACAGGGGGCTACGAGCAGTACTTC. Amino acids: CSATHSGTGGYEQYF.

In its sample, this clonotype was seen many times. V gene TRBV5-6 combines with J gene TRBJ2-3; weak D call: TRBD1 (5 bases). V shed 2 bases and J shed 2 bases, with 12 bases lying between them. CDR3 size: 15 residues. The germline V gene encodes CDR1 SGHDT and CDR2 YYEEEE. DNA of the CDR3: TGTGCCAGCAGCTTAGCCAGGACACACACAGATACGCAGTATTTT. Protein sequence: CASSLARTHTDTQYF.

The chain has TRBV3-1 and TRBJ2-1; the match to TRBD2 covers 9 bases. The J segment lost 10 bases and the V segment lost 4 bases, leaving 2 bases of the junction unmatched. The length of the CDR3 is 12 residues. The V gene's germline CDR1 is LGHDT and CDR2 YNNKEL (reference sequence). CDR3 nucleotide sequence: TGTGCCAGCAGCCCGGCGGGGGGGGAGCAGTTCTTC. This encodes CASSPAGGEQFF.

CDR3 sequence reads: CASSINQGAETQYF. Written as DNA, the CDR3 is TGTGCCAGCAGCATCAACCAGGGGGCGGAGACCCAGTACTTC. The V call is TRBV27, the J call TRBJ2-5, with TRBD1 identical over 8 bases. Germline lookup yields CDR1 MNHEY and CDR2 SMNVEV (reference sequence). This CDR3 has 14 amino acids. V shed 6 bases, J shed 5 bases, and the junction held 8 bases outside the gene matches.

The chain employs TRBV6-1 and TRBJ2-7; a possible D gene is TRBD2 (5 bases). Germline lookup yields CDR1 MNHNS and CDR2 SASEGT. The CDR3 is made up of 13 amino acids. CDR3 in amino acids: CVVVPDSTYEQYF. The CDR3 DNA sequence: TGTGTAGTGGTTCCGGACTCGACCTACGAGCAGTACTTC.

V is TRBV9 and J is TRBJ2-5; TRBD2 matches at 7 bases. With 0 bases clipped from V and 5 bases from J, the junction kept 16 bases outside the gene matches. CDR1 and CDR2 (germline): SGDLS, YYNGEE. The CDR3 contains 18 residues. CDR3 DNA: TGTGCCAGCAGCGTAGGTAGTAGCGGGCGGAGGTTGGGGGAGACCCAGTACTTC. It yields the protein CASSVGSSGRRLGETQYF.

This clonotype came up many times. The chain uses TRBV20-1 and TRBJ2-5; 9 nucleotides line up with TRBD1. V gave up 5 bases and J gave up 5 bases; unmatched junction bases: 6. The CDR3 sequence is 13 residues long. The germline V gene encodes CDR1 DFQATT and CDR2 SNEGSKA (reference sequence). The CDR3 spells CSASGQGLETQYF. The CDR3 nucleotides read TGCAGTGCTTCCGGACAGGGGCTCGAGACCCAGTACTTC.

This clonotype was seen repeatedly, ten times or more. The chain links TRBV12-3 or TRBV12-4 to TRBJ1-4, with D perhaps matching TRBD1 (5 bases). CDR3 length: 12 residues. The V end was cut by 10 bases, the J end by 5 bases, with 11 bases between. The CDR3 sequence: CATQGVNEKLFF. DNA of the CDR3: TGTGCCACCCAAGGGGTGAATGAAAAACTGTTTTTT.

Many counts were recorded for this clonotype. This sequence joins TRBV7-2 and TRBJ2-5; weak D call: TRBD2 (6 bases). The germline V and J ends were trimmed by 8 bases and 1 base, with 14 bases remaining between them. Germline V gives CDR1 SGHTA, CDR2 FQGNSA. This CDR3 comprises 14 residues. The CDR3 sequence: CASHRRGIQETQYF. The CDR3 region has the DNA TGTGCCAGCCATCGACGGGGGATCCAAGAGACCCAGTACTTC. Complete variable domain (other parts from reference TRBV7-2 and TRBJ2-5): GAGVSQSPSNKVTEKGKDVELRCDPISGHTALYWYRQSLGQGLEFLIYFQGNSAPDKSGLPSDRFSAERTGGSVSTLTIQRTQQEDSAVYLCASHRRGIQETQYFGPGTRLLVL.

The chain has TRBV20-1 and TRBJ2-1; D gene unclear. The CDR3 is 13 amino acids. V lost 3 bases and J 5 bases, leaving 11 bases between the germline ends. The germline V gene encodes CDR1 DFQATT and CDR2 SNEGSKA (reference sequence). Here the CDR3 reads CSASGQGHNEQFF. CDR3 nucleotide sequence: TGCAGTGCTAGCGGGCAAGGACACAATGAGCAGTTCTTC.

This chain joins TRBV5-1 and TRBJ2-5, with 8 bases aligning to TRBD1. Trimming removed 6 bases from V and 5 bases from J; junction bases left unmatched: 12. CDR3 length equals 15 residues. The germline gives CDR1 SGHRS, CDR2 YFSETQ. The CDR3 spells CASTLVPGGLETQYF. CDR3 sequence (DNA): TGCGCCAGCACCCTGGTACCAGGGGGCTTGGAGACCCAGTACTTC.

This clonotype was seen many times. The chain links TRBV6-1 to TRBJ1-5, with D possibly TRBD1 on 5 matching bases. Germline-derived CDR1 and CDR2 are MNHNS and SASEGT. The CDR3 sequence is 17 residues long. Trimming removed 1 base from V and 0 bases from J, with 13 bases in between. DNA of the CDR3: TGTGCCAGCAGTGAAGGGTCGGGGGGGAATAGCAATCAGCCCCAGCATTTT. Translation: CASSEGSGGNSNQPQHF.